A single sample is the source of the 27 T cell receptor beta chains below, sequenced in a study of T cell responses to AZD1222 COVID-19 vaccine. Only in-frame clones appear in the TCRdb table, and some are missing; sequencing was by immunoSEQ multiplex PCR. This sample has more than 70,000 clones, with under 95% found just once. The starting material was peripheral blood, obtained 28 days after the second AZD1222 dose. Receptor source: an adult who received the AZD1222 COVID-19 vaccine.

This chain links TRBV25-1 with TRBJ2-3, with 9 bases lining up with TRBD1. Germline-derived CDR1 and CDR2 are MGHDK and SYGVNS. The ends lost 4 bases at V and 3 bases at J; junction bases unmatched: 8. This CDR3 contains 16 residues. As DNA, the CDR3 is TGTGCCAGCAGTGGGACCGGGACAGGGATTACAGATACGCAGTATTTT. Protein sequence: CASSGTGTGITDTQYF.

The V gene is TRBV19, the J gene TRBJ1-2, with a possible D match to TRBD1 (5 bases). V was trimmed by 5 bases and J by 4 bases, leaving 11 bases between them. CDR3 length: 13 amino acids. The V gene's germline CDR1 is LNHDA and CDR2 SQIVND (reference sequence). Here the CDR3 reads CASSVDIPYGYTF. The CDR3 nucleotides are TGTGCCAGTAGTGTGGACATTCCCTATGGCTACACCTTC.

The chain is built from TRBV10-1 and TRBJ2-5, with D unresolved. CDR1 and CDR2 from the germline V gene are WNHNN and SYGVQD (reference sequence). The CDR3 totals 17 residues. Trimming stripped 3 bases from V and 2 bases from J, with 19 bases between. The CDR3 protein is CASSEGRLTGVQETQYF. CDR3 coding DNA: TGCGCCAGCAGTGAAGGCCGTCTGACGGGCGTACAAGAGACCCAGTACTTC.

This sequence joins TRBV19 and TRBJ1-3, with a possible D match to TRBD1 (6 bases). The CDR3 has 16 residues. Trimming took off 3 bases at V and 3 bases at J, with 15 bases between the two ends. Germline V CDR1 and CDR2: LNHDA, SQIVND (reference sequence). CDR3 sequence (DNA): TGTGCCAGTAGTATCTCGGGGGGGGCGCTTGGAAACACCATATATTTT. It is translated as CASSISGGALGNTIYF.

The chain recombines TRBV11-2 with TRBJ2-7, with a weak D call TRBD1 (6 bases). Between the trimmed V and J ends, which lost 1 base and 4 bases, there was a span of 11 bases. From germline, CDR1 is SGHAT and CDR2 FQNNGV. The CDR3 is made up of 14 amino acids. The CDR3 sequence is CASSLVGTPYEQYF. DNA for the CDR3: TGTGCCAGCAGCTTAGTAGGGACACCATACGAGCAGTACTTC.

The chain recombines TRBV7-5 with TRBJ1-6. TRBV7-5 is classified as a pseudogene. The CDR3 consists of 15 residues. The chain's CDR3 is CVRSLAPGDNSPLHF. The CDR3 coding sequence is TGTGTCAGAAGCTTAGCGCCCGGTGATAATTCACCCCTCCACTTT.

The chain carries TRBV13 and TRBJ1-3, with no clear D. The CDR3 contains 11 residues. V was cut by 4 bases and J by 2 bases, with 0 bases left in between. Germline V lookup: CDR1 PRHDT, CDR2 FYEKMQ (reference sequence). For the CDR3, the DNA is TGTGCCAGCAGCTCTGGAAACACCATATATTTT. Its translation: CASSSGNTIYF.

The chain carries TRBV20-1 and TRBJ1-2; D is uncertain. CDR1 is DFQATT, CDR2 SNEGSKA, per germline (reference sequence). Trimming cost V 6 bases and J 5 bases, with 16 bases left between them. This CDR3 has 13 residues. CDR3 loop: CSASIEGAYGYTF. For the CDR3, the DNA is TGCAGTGCCAGTATTGAGGGCGCTTATGGCTACACCTTC.

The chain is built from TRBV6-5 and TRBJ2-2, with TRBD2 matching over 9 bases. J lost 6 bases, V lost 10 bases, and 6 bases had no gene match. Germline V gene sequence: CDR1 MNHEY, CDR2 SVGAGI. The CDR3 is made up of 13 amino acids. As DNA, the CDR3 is TGTGCCATCAAGCGGGGGGTATCCGGGGAGCTGTTTTTT. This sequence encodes CAIKRGVSGELFF.

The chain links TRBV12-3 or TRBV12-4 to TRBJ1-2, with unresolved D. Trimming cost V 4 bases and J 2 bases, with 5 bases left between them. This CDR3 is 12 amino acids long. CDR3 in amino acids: CASSWRNYGYTF. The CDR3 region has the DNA TGTGCCAGCAGTTGGAGGAACTATGGCTACACCTTC.

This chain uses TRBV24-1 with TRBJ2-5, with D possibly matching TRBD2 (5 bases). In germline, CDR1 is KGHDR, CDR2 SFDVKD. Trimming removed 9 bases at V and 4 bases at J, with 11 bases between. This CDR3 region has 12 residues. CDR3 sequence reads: CATSGGSETQYF. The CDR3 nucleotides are TGTGCCACCTCAGGAGGATCAGAGACCCAGTACTTC.

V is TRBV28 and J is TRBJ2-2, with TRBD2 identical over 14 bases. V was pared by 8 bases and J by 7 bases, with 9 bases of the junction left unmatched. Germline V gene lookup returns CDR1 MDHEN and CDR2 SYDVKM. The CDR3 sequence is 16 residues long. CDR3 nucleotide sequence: TGTGCCAGCCAAATGGGACTAGCGGGAGCGAGCGGGGAGCTGTTTTTT. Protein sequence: CASQMGLAGASGELFF.

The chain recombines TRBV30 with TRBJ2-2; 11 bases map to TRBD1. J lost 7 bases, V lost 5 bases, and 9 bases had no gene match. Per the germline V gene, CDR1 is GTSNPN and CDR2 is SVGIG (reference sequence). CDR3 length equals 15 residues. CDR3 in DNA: TGTGCCTGGGGAACCGGGACAGGGGGAATCGGGGAGCTGTTTTTT. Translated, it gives CAWGTGTGGIGELFF.

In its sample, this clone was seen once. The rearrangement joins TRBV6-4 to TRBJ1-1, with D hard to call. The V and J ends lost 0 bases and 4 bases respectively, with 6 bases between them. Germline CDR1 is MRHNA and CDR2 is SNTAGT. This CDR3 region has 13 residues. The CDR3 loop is CASSDSTVTEAFF. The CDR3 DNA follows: TGTGCCAGCAGTGACTCGACGGTCACTGAAGCTTTCTTT.

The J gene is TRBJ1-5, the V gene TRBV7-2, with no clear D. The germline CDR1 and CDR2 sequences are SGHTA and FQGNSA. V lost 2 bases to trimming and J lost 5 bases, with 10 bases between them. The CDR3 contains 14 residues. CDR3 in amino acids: CASSLYGRDQPQHF. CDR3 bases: TGTGCCAGCAGCTTATACGGGAGGGATCAGCCCCAGCATTTT.

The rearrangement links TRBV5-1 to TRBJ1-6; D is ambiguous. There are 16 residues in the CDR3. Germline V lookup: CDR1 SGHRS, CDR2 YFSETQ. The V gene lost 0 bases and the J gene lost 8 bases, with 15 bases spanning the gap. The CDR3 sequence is CASSLASSSLDSPLHF. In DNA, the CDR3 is TGCGCCAGCAGCTTGGCCTCCTCGTCTTTGGATTCACCCCTCCACTTT.

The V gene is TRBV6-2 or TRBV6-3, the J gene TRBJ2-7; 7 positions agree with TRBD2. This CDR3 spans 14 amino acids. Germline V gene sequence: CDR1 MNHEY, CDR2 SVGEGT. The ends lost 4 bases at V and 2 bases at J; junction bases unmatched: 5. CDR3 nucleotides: TGTGCCAGCAGTTTACTAGCGCAGACCTACGAGCAGTACTTC. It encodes CASSLLAQTYEQYF.

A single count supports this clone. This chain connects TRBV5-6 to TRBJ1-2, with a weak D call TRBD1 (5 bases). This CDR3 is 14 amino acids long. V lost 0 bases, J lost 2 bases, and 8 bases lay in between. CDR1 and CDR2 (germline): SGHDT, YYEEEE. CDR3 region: CASSLEGRNYGYTF. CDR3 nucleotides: TGTGCCAGCAGCTTGGAGGGACGGAACTATGGCTACACCTTC.

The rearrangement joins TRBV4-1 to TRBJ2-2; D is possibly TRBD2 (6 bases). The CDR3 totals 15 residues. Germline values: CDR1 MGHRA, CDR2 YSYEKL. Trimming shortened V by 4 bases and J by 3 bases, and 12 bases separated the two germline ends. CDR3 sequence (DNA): TGCGCCAGCAGCCCGGGAGACAGATACACCGGGGAGCTGTTTTTT. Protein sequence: CASSPGDRYTGELFF.

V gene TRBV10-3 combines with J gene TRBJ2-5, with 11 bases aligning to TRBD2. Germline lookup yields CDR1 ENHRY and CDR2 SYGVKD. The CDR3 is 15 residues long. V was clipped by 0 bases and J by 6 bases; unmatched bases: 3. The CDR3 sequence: CAISESLAGGKTQYF. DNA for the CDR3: TGTGCCATCAGTGAGTCCTTAGCGGGAGGGAAGACCCAGTACTTC.

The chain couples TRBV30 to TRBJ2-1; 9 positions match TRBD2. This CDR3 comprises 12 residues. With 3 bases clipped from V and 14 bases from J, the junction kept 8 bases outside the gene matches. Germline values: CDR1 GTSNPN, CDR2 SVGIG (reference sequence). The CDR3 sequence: CAWRGLAGEEFF. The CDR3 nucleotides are TGTGCCTGGAGGGGCTTAGCGGGAGAGGAGTTCTTC.

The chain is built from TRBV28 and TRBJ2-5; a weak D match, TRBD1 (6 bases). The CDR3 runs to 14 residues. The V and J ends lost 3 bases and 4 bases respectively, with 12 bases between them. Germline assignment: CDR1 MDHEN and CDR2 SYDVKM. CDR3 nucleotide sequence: TGTGCCAGCAGTTTCACAGGGTCTGGAGAGACCCAGTACTTC. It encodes CASSFTGSGETQYF.

Here the CDR3 DNA reads TGTGCCAGCAGTGAAGCGGGGGAAGGCTATGGCTACACCTTC. Protein sequence: CASSEAGEGYGYTF. V is TRBV2 and J is TRBJ1-2; a possible D gene is TRBD1 (5 bases). Germline V gene lookup returns CDR1 SNHLY and CDR2 FYNNEI. Deletions cut 0 bases from V and 4 bases from J, with 9 bases between. CDR3 size: 14 residues.

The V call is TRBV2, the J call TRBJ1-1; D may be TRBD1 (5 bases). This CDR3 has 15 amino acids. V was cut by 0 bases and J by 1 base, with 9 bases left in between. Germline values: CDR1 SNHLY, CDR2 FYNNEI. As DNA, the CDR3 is TGTGCCAGCAGTGAAGCGCTAGGGGCGAACACTGAAGCTTTCTTT. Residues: CASSEALGANTEAFF. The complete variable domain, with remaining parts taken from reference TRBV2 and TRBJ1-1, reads EPEVTQTPSHQVTQMGQEVILRCVPISNHLYFYWYRQILGQKVEFLVSFYNNEISEKSEIFDDQFSVERPDGSNFTLKIRSTKLEDSAMYFCASSEALGANTEAFFGQGTRLTVV.

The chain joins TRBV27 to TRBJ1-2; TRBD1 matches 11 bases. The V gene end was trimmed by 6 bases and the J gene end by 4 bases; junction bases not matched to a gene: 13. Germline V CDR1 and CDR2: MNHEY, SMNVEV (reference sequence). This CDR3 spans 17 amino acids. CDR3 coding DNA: TGTGCCAGCAGGGGACCTGGACAGGGGGCACCTGTCTATGGCTACACCTTC. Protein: CASRGPGQGAPVYGYTF.

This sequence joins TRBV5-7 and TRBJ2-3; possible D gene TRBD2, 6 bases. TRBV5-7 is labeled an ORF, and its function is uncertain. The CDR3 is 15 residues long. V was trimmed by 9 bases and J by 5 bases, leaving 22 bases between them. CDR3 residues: CAKSAGGANLDTQYF. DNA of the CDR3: TGTGCCAAATCGGCGGGCGGGGCAAACTTAGATACGCAGTATTTT.

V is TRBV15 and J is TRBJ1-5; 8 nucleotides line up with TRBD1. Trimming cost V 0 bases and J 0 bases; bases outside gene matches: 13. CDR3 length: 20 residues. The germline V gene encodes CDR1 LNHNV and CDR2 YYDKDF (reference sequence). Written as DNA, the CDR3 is TGTGCCACCAGCAGAGATCTTAGAGGACAGGGTATGAGTAGCAATCAGCCCCAGCATTTT. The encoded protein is CATSRDLRGQGMSSNQPQHF.